This T cell receptor beta chain emerged from a study of CD8 T cells in Susac syndrome. Overall study: At the time of blood draw, patients with Susac syndrome were therapy-naive, receiving corticosteroids, or receiving intravenous immunoglobulin alone.

RNA in amounts of roughly 0.5 to 1 ug was reverse transcribed with random hexamers. TCRdb analysed the immunoSEQ multiplex PCR reads with MiXCR anew, one entry per CDR3 protein. The sample holds about 140,000 distinct CDR3 sequences; over 90% are singletons and the top ten take about 0.18%. This CDR3 is built from 13 residues. After removal of 9 bases from V and 4 bases from J, the junction contained 6 bases not matched to a gene. The germline V gene has CDR1 SEHNR and CDR2 FQNEAQ (reference sequence). This receptor was identified in a human donor with Susac syndrome. The sample was CD8+ T cells from PBMCs. The J gene is TRBJ2-3, the V gene TRBV7-9, with 8 bases lining up with TRBD2. This chain's CDR3 is CASIAGSPDTQYF. The CDR3 DNA follows: TGTGCCAGTATAGCGGGATCCCCAGATACGCAGTATTTT. The full variable domain, in which reference TRBV7-9 and TRBJ2-3 provide the parts outside the CDR3, is DTGVSQNPRHKITKRGQNVTFRCDPISEHNRLYWYRQTLGQGPEFLTYFQNEAQLEKSRLLSDRFSAERPKGSFSTLEIQRTEQGDSAMYLCASIAGSPDTQYFGPGTRLTVL.